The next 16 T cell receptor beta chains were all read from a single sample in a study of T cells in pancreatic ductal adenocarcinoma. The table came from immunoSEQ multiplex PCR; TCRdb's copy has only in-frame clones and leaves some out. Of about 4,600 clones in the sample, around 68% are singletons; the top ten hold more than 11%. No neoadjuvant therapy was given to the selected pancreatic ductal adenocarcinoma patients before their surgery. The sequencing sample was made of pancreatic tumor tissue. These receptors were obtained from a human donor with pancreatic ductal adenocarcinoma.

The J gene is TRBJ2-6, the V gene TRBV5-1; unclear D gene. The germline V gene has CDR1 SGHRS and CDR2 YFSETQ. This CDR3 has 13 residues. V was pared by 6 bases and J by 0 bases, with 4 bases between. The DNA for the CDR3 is TGCGCCAGCAAGAACTCTGGGGCCAACGTCCTGACTTTC. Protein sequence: CASKNSGANVLTF. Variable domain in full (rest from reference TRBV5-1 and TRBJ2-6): KAGVTQTPRYLIKTRGQQVTLSCSPISGHRSVSWYQQTPGQGLQFLFEYFSETQRNKGNFPGRFSGRQFSNSRSEMNVSTLELGDSALYLCASKNSGANVLTFGAGSRLTVL.

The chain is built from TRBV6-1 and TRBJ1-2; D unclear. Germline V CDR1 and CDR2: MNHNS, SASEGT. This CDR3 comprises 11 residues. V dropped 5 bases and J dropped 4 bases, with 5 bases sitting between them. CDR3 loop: CASSPLYGYTF. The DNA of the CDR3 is TGTGCCAGCAGTCCACTCTATGGCTACACCTTC.

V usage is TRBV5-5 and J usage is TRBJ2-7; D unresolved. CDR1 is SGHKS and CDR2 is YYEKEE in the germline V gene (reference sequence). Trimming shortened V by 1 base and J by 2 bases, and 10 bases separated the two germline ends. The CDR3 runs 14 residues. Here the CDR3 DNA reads TGTGCCAGCAGCTTGAAAGACGGAGCCTACGAGCAGTACTTC. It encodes CASSLKDGAYEQYF.

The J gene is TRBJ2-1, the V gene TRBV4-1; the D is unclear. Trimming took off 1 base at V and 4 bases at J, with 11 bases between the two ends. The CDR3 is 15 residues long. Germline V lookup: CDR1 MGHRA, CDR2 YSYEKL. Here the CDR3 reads CASSQVLGRYNEQFF. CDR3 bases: TGCGCCAGCAGCCAAGTGTTAGGACGATACAATGAGCAGTTCTTC.

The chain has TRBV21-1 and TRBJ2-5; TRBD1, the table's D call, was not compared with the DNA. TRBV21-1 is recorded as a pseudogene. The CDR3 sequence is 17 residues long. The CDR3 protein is CASSKPPSQGAEETQYF. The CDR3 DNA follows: TGTGCCAGCAGCAAACCCCCTTCACAGGGGGCGGAAGAGACCCAGTACTTC.

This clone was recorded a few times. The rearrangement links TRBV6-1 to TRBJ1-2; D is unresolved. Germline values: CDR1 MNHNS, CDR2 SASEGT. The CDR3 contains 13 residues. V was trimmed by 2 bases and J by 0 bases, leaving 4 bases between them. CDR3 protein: CASSERANYGYTF. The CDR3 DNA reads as TGTGCCAGCAGTGAACGGGCTAACTATGGCTACACCTTC.

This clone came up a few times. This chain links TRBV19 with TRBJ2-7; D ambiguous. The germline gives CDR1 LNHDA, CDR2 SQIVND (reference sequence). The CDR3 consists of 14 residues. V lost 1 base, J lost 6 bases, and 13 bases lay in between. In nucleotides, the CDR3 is TGTGCCAGTAGTATAGGTGGCCAGGCAGGCGAGCAGTACTTC. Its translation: CASSIGGQAGEQYF.

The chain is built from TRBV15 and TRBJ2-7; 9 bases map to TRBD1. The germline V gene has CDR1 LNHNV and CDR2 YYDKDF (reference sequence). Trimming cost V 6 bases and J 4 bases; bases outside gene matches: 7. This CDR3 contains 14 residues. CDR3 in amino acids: CATRAVGQGYEQYF. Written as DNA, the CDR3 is TGTGCCACCAGGGCCGTGGGACAGGGATACGAGCAGTACTTC.

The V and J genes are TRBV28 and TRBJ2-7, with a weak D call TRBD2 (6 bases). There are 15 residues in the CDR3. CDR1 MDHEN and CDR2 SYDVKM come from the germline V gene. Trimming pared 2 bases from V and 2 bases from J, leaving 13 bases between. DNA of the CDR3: TGTGCCAGCAGTTTACCCGGGAGTGCCCCCTACGAGCAGTACTTC. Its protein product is CASSLPGSAPYEQYF.

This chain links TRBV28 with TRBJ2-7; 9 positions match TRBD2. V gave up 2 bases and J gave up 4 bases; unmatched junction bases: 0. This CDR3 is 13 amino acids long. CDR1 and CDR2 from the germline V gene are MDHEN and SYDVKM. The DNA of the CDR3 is TGTGCCAGCAGTTTAGCGGGGGGGTACGAGCAGTACTTC. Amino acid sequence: CASSLAGGYEQYF.

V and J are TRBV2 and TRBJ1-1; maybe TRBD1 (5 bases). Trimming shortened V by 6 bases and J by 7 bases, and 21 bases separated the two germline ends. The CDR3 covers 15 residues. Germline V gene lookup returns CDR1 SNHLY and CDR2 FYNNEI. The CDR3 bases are TGTGCCAGCAGACCCCCCGGGACGAAGCGTGTTGAAGCTTTCTTT. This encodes CASRPPGTKRVEAFF.

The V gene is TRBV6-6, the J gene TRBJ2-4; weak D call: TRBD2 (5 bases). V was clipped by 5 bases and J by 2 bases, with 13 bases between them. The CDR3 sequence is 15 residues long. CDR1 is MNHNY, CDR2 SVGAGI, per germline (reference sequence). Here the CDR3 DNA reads TGTGCCAGCAGTCCGCTGGGAGAGACCAAAAACATTCAGTACTTC. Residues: CASSPLGETKNIQYF.

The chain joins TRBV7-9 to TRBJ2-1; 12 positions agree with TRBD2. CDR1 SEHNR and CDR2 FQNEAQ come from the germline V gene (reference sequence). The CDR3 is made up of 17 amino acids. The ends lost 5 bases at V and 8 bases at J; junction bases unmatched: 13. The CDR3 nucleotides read TGTGCCAGCAGCCATGGACTAGCGGGAACACAACGGGATGAGCAGTTCTTC. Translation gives CASSHGLAGTQRDEQFF.

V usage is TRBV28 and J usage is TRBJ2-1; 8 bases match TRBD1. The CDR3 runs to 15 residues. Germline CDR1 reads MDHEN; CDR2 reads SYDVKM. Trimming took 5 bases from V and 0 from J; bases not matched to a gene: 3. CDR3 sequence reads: CASSPDRVSYNEQFF. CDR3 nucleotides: TGTGCCAGCAGTCCGGACAGGGTCTCCTACAATGAGCAGTTCTTC. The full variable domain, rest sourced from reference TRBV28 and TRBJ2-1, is DVKVTQSSRYLVKRTGEKVFLECVQDMDHENMFWYRQDPGLGLRLIYFSYDVKMKEKGDIPEGYSVSREKKERFSLILESASTNQTSMYLCASSPDRVSYNEQFFGPGTRLTVL.

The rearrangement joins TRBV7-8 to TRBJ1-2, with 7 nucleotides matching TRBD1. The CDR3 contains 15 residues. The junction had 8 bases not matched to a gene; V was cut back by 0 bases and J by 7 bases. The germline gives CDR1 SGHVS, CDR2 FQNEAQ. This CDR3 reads CASSLARGQSGGYTF. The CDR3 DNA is TGTGCCAGCAGCTTAGCGAGGGGGCAATCTGGTGGCTACACCTTC.

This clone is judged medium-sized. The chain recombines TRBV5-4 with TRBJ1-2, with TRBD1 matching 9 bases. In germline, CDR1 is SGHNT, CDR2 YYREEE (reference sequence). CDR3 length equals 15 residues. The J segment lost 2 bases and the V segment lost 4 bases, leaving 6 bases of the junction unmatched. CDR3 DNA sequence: TGTGCCAGCAGCGGAAACAGGGGGCAGAACTATGGCTACACCTTC. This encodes CASSGNRGQNYGYTF.